The T cell receptor (beta chain) under discussion was sequenced for a study of OX40 agonist ivuxolimab in advanced cancers. Background on the study: Among those enrolled, mean age was 60 years (range about 23 to 85) and about 81% were male. Prior anti-PD-1, anti-PD-L1 or anti-CTLA-4 therapy was allowed; over 30% had some. Partial responses occurred in three patients (one hepatocellular carcinoma, two cutaneous melanoma). Study observations and caveats: Clonal expansion was seen in CD4+ and CD8+ blood T cells by week 6 at 0.1 to 3.0 mg/kg.

With regard to this clone: Its matching antigen is unknown.

There are 14 residues in the CDR3. Unmatched junction bases numbered 3, after V lost 5 bases and J lost 4 bases. Germline CDR1 and CDR2: SEHNR and FQNEAQ (reference sequence). The assay was immunoSEQ multiplex PCR, and TCRdb's table has in-frame clones only and misses some. The data contain roughly 60,000 clones, approximately 87% of them singletons. The genes are TRBV7-9 and TRBJ1-4, with TRBD1 matching over 8 bases. Material: CD4+ or CD8+ T cells sorted from blood, obtained in a trial of the OX40 agonist ivuxolimab. The sequence derives from an adult with an advanced solid tumor such as melanoma, head and neck, liver or kidney cancer. The CDR3 DNA sequence: TGTGCCAGCAGCCGGGGACAGGTTAATGAAAAACTGTTTTTT. This encodes CASSRGQVNEKLFF.